The rows below give T cell receptor beta chains drawn from one sample of a study of human T cells and chemical hapten exposure. TCRdb called the RACE reads again in MiXCR, with one record for every CDR3 protein. Of tens of thousands of distinct CDR3 sequences in the sample, 7.5% to 9% are singletons; the top ten hold around 1.5%. Sequencing used whole blood, obtained in connection with sensitization to the hapten diphenylcyclopropenone (DPC). The source is a young woman with alopecia areata. Some clones in this sample may be carry-over from other donors' samples. CDR3s include the opening cysteine and the closing phenylalanine or tryptophan. A D gene is named only where the DNA matches it firmly. Only part of the rows carry a size: once, few, many, or a class if the clone is expanded.

D,J,V,length,size,CDR3,DNA
.,TRBJ2-1,TRBV7-6,12,.,CASSKGDYEQFF,TGTGCCAGCAGCAAGGGCGACTATGAGCAGTTCTTC
TRBD1,TRBJ1-2,TRBV7-9,14,many,CASSLQGDNYGYTF,TGTGCCAGCAGCTTGCAGGGGGATAACTATGGCTACACCTTC
.,TRBJ1-1,TRBV15,16,few,CATSTLQGLGDTEAFF,TGTGCCACCAGCACGCTCCAGGGCCTAGGGGACACTGAAGCTTTCTTT
.,TRBJ2-7,TRBV12-3/TRBV12-4,14,many,CASSPGRDTTEQYF,TGTGCCAGCAGTCCCGGACGGGACACCACAGAGCAGTACTTC
TRBD1,TRBJ1-5,TRBV2,17,many,CASVNPPRTGRNQPQHF,TGTGCCAGCGTCAATCCTCCTCGGACAGGGCGGAATCAGCCCCAGCATTTT
TRBD2,TRBJ2-1,TRBV20-1,15,many,CSARNLAGFYNEQFF,TGCAGTGCTCGAAATCTAGCGGGGTTCTACAATGAGCAGTTCTTC
.,TRBJ1-3,TRBV9,14,many,CASSPGGSGNTIYF,TGTGCCAGCAGCCCCGGGGGTTCTGGAAACACCATATATTTT
.,TRBJ2-7,TRBV5-1,16,.,CASSSRTGGSSYEQYF,TGCGCCAGCAGCTCCCGGACGGGCGGAAGCTCCTACGAGCAGTACTTC
.,TRBJ1-5,TRBV11-2,15,.,CASSLQGSRNQPQHF,TGTGCCAGCAGCTTACAGGGCAGCCGTAATCAGCCCCAGCATTTT
.,TRBJ1-2,TRBV2,15,many,CASSETRPKNYGYTF,TGTGCCAGCAGTGAGACGAGACCGAAAAACTATGGCTACACCTTC
.,TRBJ1-2,TRBV29-1,13,.,CSVAQTVNYGYTF,TGCAGCGTTGCACAGACAGTGAACTATGGCTACACCTTC
.,TRBJ1-2,TRBV5-1,13,many,CASSLEGGYGYTF,TGCGCCAGCAGCCTGGAGGGGGGCTATGGCTACACCTTC
TRBD1,TRBJ1-1,TRBV19,16,many,CASSMGTRGLWTEAFF,TGTGCCAGTAGTATGGGGACCAGGGGGCTGTGGACTGAAGCTTTCTTT
.,TRBJ1-1,TRBV19,14,.,CASSIGQGVTEAFF,TGTGCCAGTAGTATTGGGCAGGGCGTCACTGAAGCTTTCTTT
TRBD1,TRBJ2-3,TRBV29-1,13,many,CSVRQGAADTQYF,TGCAGCGTTAGACAGGGAGCGGCAGATACGCAGTATTTT
TRBD1,TRBJ2-3,TRBV11-2,16,.,CASSLVGTASTDTQYF,TGTGCCAGCAGCTTAGTTGGGACAGCGAGCACAGATACGCAGTATTTT
.,TRBJ2-3,TRBV11-2,16,.,CASRTYSRASTDTQYF,TGTGCCAGCCGAACCTACAGTAGGGCTAGCACAGATACGCAGTATTTT
.,TRBJ2-7,TRBV2,14,few,CASSEARGTYEQYF,TGTGCCAGCAGTGAAGCGAGAGGGACCTACGAGCAGTACTTC
.,TRBJ1-1,TRBV12-3/TRBV12-4,13,many,CASSPQGRTEAFF,TGTGCCAGCAGCCCCCAGGGGAGGACTGAAGCTTTCTTT
.,TRBJ1-5,TRBV6-5,14,.,CASSSGGRDQPQHF,TGTGCCAGCAGTAGCGGAGGGAGAGATCAGCCCCAGCATTTT
.,TRBJ2-7,TRBV7-9,17,many,CASETNRRGTDSYEQYF,TGTGCCAGCGAAACCAACCGTCGCGGGACAGACTCCTACGAGCAGTACTTC
.,TRBJ1-1,TRBV6-2/TRBV6-3,11,.,CASRQDREAFF,TGTGCCAGCAGACAAGACAGGGAAGCTTTCTTT
TRBD1,TRBJ1-2,TRBV3-1,17,.,CASSQESRGRSSYGYTF,TGTGCCAGCAGCCAAGAAAGCAGGGGGCGCTCTTCCTATGGCTACACCTTC
.,TRBJ2-3,TRBV6-2/TRBV6-3,12,.,CASSGYTDTQYF,TGTGCCAGCTCAGGGTACACAGATACGCAGTATTTT
.,TRBJ1-1,TRBV7-9,12,few,CASSLKLSEAFF,TGTGCCAGCAGCTTAAAGTTATCTGAAGCTTTCTTT
.,TRBJ2-3,TRBV7-9,14,many,CASSLALATTTQYF,TGTGCCAGCAGCTTAGCGTTGGCGACCACTACGCAGTATTTT
.,TRBJ2-3,TRBV18,13,.,CASSEGTGDTQYF,TGTGCCAGCTCAGAAGGGACGGGAGATACGCAGTATTTT
.,TRBJ2-2,TRBV12-3/TRBV12-4,13,.,CASSCWGTGELFF,TGTGCCAGCAGTTGTTGGGGTACCGGGGAGCTGTTTTTT
.,TRBJ1-1,TRBV5-6,14,.,CASSPRPDKTEAFF,TGTGCCAGCAGCCCCCGACCGGACAAGACTGAAGCTTTCTTT
.,TRBJ1-1,TRBV11-2,16,few,CASSLEGGRANTEAFF,TGTGCCAGCAGCTTAGAGGGGGGGCGGGCGAACACTGAAGCTTTCTTT
TRBD1,TRBJ1-1,TRBV12-3/TRBV12-4,13,many,CASSLTGLTEAFF,TGTGCCAGCAGTTTGACAGGGCTCACTGAAGCTTTCTTT
.,TRBJ1-1,TRBV18,14,few,CASSPPLPGPEAFF,TGTGCCAGCTCACCACCGCTGCCGGGCCCTGAAGCTTTCTTT
.,TRBJ1-2,TRBV2,12,.,CASRRLSYGYTF,TGTGCCAGCAGGCGGCTGAGCTATGGCTACACCTTC
.,TRBJ1-1,TRBV20-1,13,many,CSAGPTGSTEAFF,TGCAGTGCTGGACCTACAGGGAGCACTGAAGCTTTCTTT
.,TRBJ1-1,TRBV7-9,15,many,CASTPKVGGWTEAFF,TGTGCCAGCACCCCCAAGGTAGGGGGATGGACTGAAGCTTTCTTT
.,TRBJ2-7,TRBV6-6,16,many,CASSYVGQAYSYEQYF,TGTGCCAGCAGTTACGTCGGTCAGGCCTACTCCTACGAGCAGTACTTC
TRBD1,TRBJ1-6,TRBV7-6,18,few,CASSLGVFSGQGSSPLHF,TGTGCCAGCAGCTTAGGAGTCTTTTCCGGACAGGGGAGTTCACCCCTCCACTTT
.,TRBJ1-3,TRBV9,17,few,CASSPRVGGDSGNTIYF,TGTGCCAGCAGCCCCCGTGTGGGAGGGGACTCTGGAAACACCATATATTTT
TRBD1,TRBJ1-2,TRBV6-1,16,many,CASSEAGQGAGYGYTF,TGTGCCAGCAGTGAAGCCGGACAGGGGGCTGGCTATGGCTACACCTTC